Listed below are T cell receptor beta chains from one sample, sequenced in a study of blood T cell repertoires in COVID-19. TCRdb keeps only in-frame clones here, not all; method: immunoSEQ multiplex PCR. The sample has fewer than 200,000 clones; 75% to 85% are singletons. The sequencing input was PBMCs or T cells enriched from blood (not recorded which). The receptors here all came from a man in his fifties who had recovered from COVID-19. Both conserved end residues are part of each CDR3. A D gene is named only where the DNA matches it firmly. Expanded clones get a size class; other rows say once, few or many, or leave the size out.

>-|many|TRBJ1-4|TRBV12-3/TRBV12-4
TGTGCCAGCACCCCTGGGCTCGAAAAACTGTTTTTT
CASTPGLEKLFF
>-|-|TRBJ1-1|TRBV3-1/TRBV3-2
TGTGCCAGCAACCGAGCGGGGGAGGACACTGAAGCTTTCTTT
CASNRAGEDTEAFF
>TRBD1|-|TRBJ1-2|TRBV30
TGTGCCTGGCTCCTACAGGGGGGATATGGCTACACCTTC
CAWLLQGGYGYTF
>-|-|TRBJ2-1|TRBV19
TGTGCCAGTAGTATGGGACCCGGGAGCCATGAGCAGTTCTTC
CASSMGPGSHEQFF
>TRBD1|-|TRBJ1-3|TRBV28
TGTGCCAGCACCATCGATAGGGGGCTTCGGGGAAACACCATATATTTT
CASTIDRGLRGNTIYF
>-|-|TRBJ2-3|TRBV18
TGTGCCAGCTCTCCTCGCAGCGATGATACGCAGTATTTT
CASSPRSDDTQYF
>-|-|TRBJ1-3|TRBV3-1/TRBV3-2
TGTGCCAGCAGCCAAGGGACATCCTCTGGAAACACCATATATTTT
CASSQGTSSGNTIYF
>-|-|TRBJ2-1|TRBV3-1/TRBV3-2
TGTGCCAGCAGCCAAGGAATATCAGGGTTAAACAAGAATGAGCAGTTCTTC
CASSQGISGLNKNEQFF
>-|once|TRBJ1-3|TRBV9
TGTGCCAGCAGCCCTCCGGGACACTACTCTGGAAACACCATATATTTT
CASSPPGHYSGNTIYF
>-|-|TRBJ1-6|TRBV30
TGTGCCTCTGCGAAAGTAAATTCACCCCTCCACTTT
CASAKVNSPLHF
>-|-|TRBJ1-1|TRBV9
TGTGCCAGCAGCGTTAACCTCAGGGATACTGAAGCTTTCTTT
CASSVNLRDTEAFF
>-|-|TRBJ2-7|TRBV2
TGTGCCAGCTCCTCTGCCAGGGATGCCTACGAGCAGTACTTC
CASSSARDAYEQYF
>TRBD2|-|TRBJ2-2|TRBV4-2
TGTGCCAGCAGCCAAGAGTATACGGGGGGGCTATCGTCCGGGGAGCTGTTTTTT
CASSQEYTGGLSSGELFF
>-|many|TRBJ2-2|TRBV5-1
TGCGCCAGCAGCCAAAACACCGGGGAGCTGTTTTTT
CASSQNTGELFF
>-|-|TRBJ2-1|TRBV13
TGTGCCAGCAGCTTACTCCGGTACAATGAGCAGTTCTTC
CASSLLRYNEQFF
>TRBD1|-|TRBJ1-4|TRBV20-1
TGCAGTGCTAGTTTCGGGACAGCGAATGAAAAACTGTTTTTT
CSASFGTANEKLFF
>-|few|TRBJ1-1|TRBV7-9
TGTGCCAGCAGCTCCAGGGTAGGGACTGAAGCTTTCTTT
CASSSRVGTEAFF